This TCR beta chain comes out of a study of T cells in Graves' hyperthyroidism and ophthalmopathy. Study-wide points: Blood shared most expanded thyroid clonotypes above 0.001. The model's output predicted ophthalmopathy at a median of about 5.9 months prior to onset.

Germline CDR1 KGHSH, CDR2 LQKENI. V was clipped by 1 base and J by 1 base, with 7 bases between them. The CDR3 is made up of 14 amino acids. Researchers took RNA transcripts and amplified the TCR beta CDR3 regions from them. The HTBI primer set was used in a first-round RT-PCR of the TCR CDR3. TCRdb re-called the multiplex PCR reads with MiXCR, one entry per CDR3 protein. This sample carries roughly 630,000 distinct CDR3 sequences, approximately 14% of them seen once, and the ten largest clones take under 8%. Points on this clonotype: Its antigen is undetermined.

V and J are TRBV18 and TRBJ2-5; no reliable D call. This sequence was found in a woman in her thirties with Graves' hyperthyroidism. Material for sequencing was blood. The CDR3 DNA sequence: TGTGCCAGCTCACCACGGAACTTCCAAGAGACCCAGTACTTC. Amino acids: CASSPRNFQETQYF.